This T cell receptor beta chain came from a study of blood T cell repertoires in COVID-19. The V end was cut by 1 base, the J end by 9 bases, with 10 bases between. There are 12 residues in the CDR3. CDR1 and CDR2 (germline): SGHDN, FVKESK. Sequenced by immunoSEQ multiplex PCR; TCRdb stores in-frame clones only, minus some. The sample lists tens of thousands of clones, roughly 87% occurring once. The sequencing sample was made of peripheral blood. The chain joins TRBV14 to TRBJ2-7; D uncertain. The receptor's source is a man in his 60s with active COVID-19. CDR3 DNA sequence: TGTGCCAGCAGCCAAGGTGGGCGTCGGCAGTACTTC. Translated, it gives CASSQGGRRQYF.